A selection of T cell receptor beta chains follows, all from one sample in a study of blood T cell repertoires in COVID-19. Produced via immunoSEQ multiplex PCR; TCRdb's table is partial and in-frame only. The data hold 220,000 or so clones, with 84% observed a single time. The sequenced material came from peripheral blood. Receptor source: a man younger than 45 with active or convalescent COVID-19. Each CDR3 is given with its conserved first and last residue. The order of the fields is J gene, D gene, clone size, V gene, CDR3 protein, CDR3 DNA. D genes are given only for firm matches. Expanded clones get a size class; other rows say once, few or many, or leave the size out.

J: TRBJ1-4; D: .; size: .; V: TRBV27; CDR3: CASSLSGIGVLGGEKLFF; DNA: TGTGCCAGCAGTTTATCCGGGATAGGCGTGCTCGGCGGGGAAAAACTGTTTTTT
J: TRBJ2-5; D: TRBD2; size: .; V: TRBV18; CDR3: CASCLTSVETQYF; DNA: TGTGCCAGCTGCTTAACTAGCGTAGAGACCCAGTACTTC
J: TRBJ2-7; D: .; size: few; V: TRBV7-9; CDR3: CASSSASAYEQYF; DNA: TGTGCCAGCAGCTCTGCGTCCGCCTACGAGCAGTACTTC
J: TRBJ2-3; D: .; size: .; V: TRBV19; CDR3: CASTPQGGFGDTQYF; DNA: TGTGCCAGTACACCCCAGGGGGGATTTGGTGATACGCAGTATTTT
J: TRBJ2-3; D: .; size: .; V: TRBV24-1; CDR3: CATAAGTSTDTQYF; DNA: TGTGCCACCGCGGCCGGTACTAGCACAGATACGCAGTATTTT
J: TRBJ2-5; D: .; size: .; V: TRBV9; CDR3: CASSPGGGRVQETQYF; DNA: TGTGCCAGCAGCCCAGGGGGCGGGAGGGTCCAAGAGACCCAGTACTTC
J: TRBJ1-2; D: TRBD1; size: .; V: TRBV28; CDR3: CASSLRDRGLYGYTF; DNA: TGTGCCAGCAGTTTAAGGGACAGAGGGCTCTATGGCTACACCTTC
J: TRBJ2-1; D: .; size: .; V: TRBV7-9; CDR3: CASSLGGLDEQFF; DNA: TGTGCCAGCAGCTTAGGGGGCCTGGATGAGCAGTTCTTC
J: TRBJ1-2; D: TRBD1; size: once; V: TRBV6-5; CDR3: CASSYSSTGDYGYTF; DNA: TGTGCCAGCAGTTACTCCTCGACAGGGGACTATGGCTACACCTTC
J: TRBJ2-1; D: TRBD2; size: .; V: TRBV7-2; CDR3: CASSLLWGGGAYNEQFF; DNA: TGTGCCAGCAGCCTCTTGTGGGGCGGGGGGGCGTACAATGAGCAGTTCTTC
J: TRBJ1-2; D: .; size: .; V: TRBV6-5; CDR3: CASTPGRGLGYTF; DNA: TGTGCCAGCACGCCCGGCAGAGGGCTTGGCTACACCTTC
J: TRBJ1-4; D: .; size: .; V: TRBV14; CDR3: CASSRQVNEKLFF; DNA: TGTGCCAGCAGCCGACAGGTTAATGAAAAACTGTTTTTT
J: TRBJ2-3; D: TRBD2; size: .; V: TRBV11-2; CDR3: CASSLTSGVLDTQYF; DNA: TGTGCCAGCAGCTTGACTAGCGGGGTATTAGATACGCAGTATTTT
J: TRBJ1-1; D: .; size: .; V: TRBV19; CDR3: CASRDRSNTEAFF; DNA: TGTGCCAGTAGGGACAGATCGAACACTGAAGCTTTCTTT
J: TRBJ2-7; D: .; size: .; V: TRBV6-5; CDR3: CASSYSLPGEGHEQYF; DNA: TGTGCCAGCAGCTACTCGCTCCCGGGGGAAGGCCACGAGCAGTACTTC
J: TRBJ2-1; D: TRBD2; size: once; V: TRBV18; CDR3: CASSPGLAGVAGVNEQFF; DNA: TGTGCCAGCTCACCGGGACTAGCGGGAGTGGCTGGGGTCAATGAGCAGTTCTTC
J: TRBJ1-6; D: TRBD1; size: .; V: TRBV6-5; CDR3: CASRRGQGYSPLHF; DNA: TGTGCCAGCCGGAGGGGACAGGGTTATTCACCCCTCCACTTT
J: TRBJ1-5; D: TRBD1; size: .; V: TRBV19; CDR3: CASRTDRGGNQPQHF; DNA: TGTGCCAGTAGGACCGACAGGGGCGGCAATCAGCCCCAGCATTTT
J: TRBJ2-7; D: .; size: .; V: TRBV11-2; CDR3: CASSLGLNDYEQYF; DNA: TGTGCCAGCAGCTTAGGACTGAACGACTACGAGCAGTACTTC
J: TRBJ2-3; D: TRBD2; size: .; V: TRBV27; CDR3: CASSPRLAGATDTQYF; DNA: TGTGCCAGCAGTCCTCGACTAGCGGGGGCCACAGATACGCAGTATTTT
J: TRBJ2-6; D: .; size: .; V: TRBV28; CDR3: CASISRVSGANVLTF; DNA: TGTGCCAGCATAAGCAGGGTCTCTGGGGCCAACGTCCTGACTTTC
J: TRBJ2-1; D: TRBD2; size: .; V: TRBV2; CDR3: CASSHPGLVANEQFF; DNA: TGTGCCAGCAGTCACCCGGGACTAGTAGCAAATGAGCAGTTCTTC
J: TRBJ2-1; D: .; size: .; V: TRBV19; CDR3: CASSPSSRPNEQFF; DNA: TGTGCCAGTAGTCCTTCTAGTCGTCCCAATGAGCAGTTCTTC
J: TRBJ2-3; D: TRBD2; size: .; V: TRBV30; CDR3: CAWSVSRTSGHTDTQYF; DNA: TGTGCCTGGAGTGTATCCCGGACTAGCGGGCACACAGATACGCAGTATTTT
J: TRBJ1-6; D: TRBD1; size: .; V: TRBV6-5; CDR3: CASSSTGQYNSPLHF; DNA: TGTGCCAGCAGTTCCACGGGACAGTACAATTCACCCCTCCACTTT
J: TRBJ2-7; D: .; size: .; V: TRBV7-9; CDR3: CASSPGLEQYF; DNA: TGTGCCAGCAGCCCCGGACTAGAGCAGTACTTC
J: TRBJ2-5; D: .; size: .; V: TRBV27; CDR3: CASSFDSQETQYF; DNA: TGTGCCAGCAGTTTTGACAGCCAAGAGACCCAGTACTTC
J: TRBJ2-7; D: .; size: .; V: TRBV19; CDR3: CASRPGWDSAGEQYF; DNA: TGTGCCAGTAGGCCCGGGTGGGACAGCGCGGGAGAGCAGTACTTC
J: TRBJ1-1; D: TRBD1; size: .; V: TRBV30; CDR3: CAWSGGQGLNTEAFF; DNA: TGTGCCTGGAGTGGAGGACAGGGCCTGAACACTGAAGCTTTCTTT
J: TRBJ1-2; D: TRBD1; size: .; V: TRBV6-4; CDR3: CASSDSGAGGGYTF; DNA: TGTGCCAGCAGTGACTCGGGTGCAGGGGGTGGCTACACCTTC
J: TRBJ2-7; D: TRBD2; size: .; V: TRBV19; CDR3: CASSHPVGTRGYEQYF; DNA: TGTGCCAGTAGCCATCCTGTCGGGACTAGGGGCTACGAGCAGTACTTC
J: TRBJ1-3; D: .; size: .; V: TRBV9; CDR3: CASSVGRAGNTIYF; DNA: TGTGCCAGCAGCGTAGGCAGGGCTGGAAACACCATATATTTT
J: TRBJ1-2; D: .; size: .; V: TRBV24-1; CDR3: CATSDPRHSGNYGYTF; DNA: TGTGCCACCAGTGATCCTCGGCATTCGGGTAACTATGGCTACACCTTC
J: TRBJ1-5; D: .; size: .; V: TRBV28; CDR3: CASSLAGAGHQPQHF; DNA: TGTGCCAGCAGTTTAGCAGGGGCCGGGCATCAGCCCCAGCATTTT
J: TRBJ2-3; D: TRBD2; size: .; V: TRBV7-9; CDR3: CASSPRTSGITDTQYF; DNA: TGTGCCAGCAGCCCTAGGACTAGCGGGATCACAGATACGCAGTATTTT
J: TRBJ2-5; D: .; size: .; V: TRBV19; CDR3: CASSWRVQETQYF; DNA: TGTGCCAGTAGCTGGAGGGTCCAAGAGACCCAGTACTTC
J: TRBJ2-5; D: .; size: .; V: TRBV7-3; CDR3: CASSLTAQETQYF; DNA: TGTGCCAGCAGCTTGACAGCTCAAGAGACCCAGTACTTC
J: TRBJ1-3; D: .; size: .; V: TRBV11-1; CDR3: CASTQWPGNTIYF; DNA: TGTGCCAGCACCCAGTGGCCTGGAAACACCATATATTTT
J: TRBJ1-4; D: .; size: .; V: TRBV4-1; CDR3: CASSQDPGRRDEKLFF; DNA: TGCGCCAGCAGCCAAGACCCCGGGAGGCGGGATGAAAAACTGTTTTTT
J: TRBJ2-2; D: .; size: .; V: TRBV12-3/TRBV12-4; CDR3: CASSHYTGELFF; DNA: TGTGCCAGCAGTCATTACACCGGGGAGCTGTTTTTT